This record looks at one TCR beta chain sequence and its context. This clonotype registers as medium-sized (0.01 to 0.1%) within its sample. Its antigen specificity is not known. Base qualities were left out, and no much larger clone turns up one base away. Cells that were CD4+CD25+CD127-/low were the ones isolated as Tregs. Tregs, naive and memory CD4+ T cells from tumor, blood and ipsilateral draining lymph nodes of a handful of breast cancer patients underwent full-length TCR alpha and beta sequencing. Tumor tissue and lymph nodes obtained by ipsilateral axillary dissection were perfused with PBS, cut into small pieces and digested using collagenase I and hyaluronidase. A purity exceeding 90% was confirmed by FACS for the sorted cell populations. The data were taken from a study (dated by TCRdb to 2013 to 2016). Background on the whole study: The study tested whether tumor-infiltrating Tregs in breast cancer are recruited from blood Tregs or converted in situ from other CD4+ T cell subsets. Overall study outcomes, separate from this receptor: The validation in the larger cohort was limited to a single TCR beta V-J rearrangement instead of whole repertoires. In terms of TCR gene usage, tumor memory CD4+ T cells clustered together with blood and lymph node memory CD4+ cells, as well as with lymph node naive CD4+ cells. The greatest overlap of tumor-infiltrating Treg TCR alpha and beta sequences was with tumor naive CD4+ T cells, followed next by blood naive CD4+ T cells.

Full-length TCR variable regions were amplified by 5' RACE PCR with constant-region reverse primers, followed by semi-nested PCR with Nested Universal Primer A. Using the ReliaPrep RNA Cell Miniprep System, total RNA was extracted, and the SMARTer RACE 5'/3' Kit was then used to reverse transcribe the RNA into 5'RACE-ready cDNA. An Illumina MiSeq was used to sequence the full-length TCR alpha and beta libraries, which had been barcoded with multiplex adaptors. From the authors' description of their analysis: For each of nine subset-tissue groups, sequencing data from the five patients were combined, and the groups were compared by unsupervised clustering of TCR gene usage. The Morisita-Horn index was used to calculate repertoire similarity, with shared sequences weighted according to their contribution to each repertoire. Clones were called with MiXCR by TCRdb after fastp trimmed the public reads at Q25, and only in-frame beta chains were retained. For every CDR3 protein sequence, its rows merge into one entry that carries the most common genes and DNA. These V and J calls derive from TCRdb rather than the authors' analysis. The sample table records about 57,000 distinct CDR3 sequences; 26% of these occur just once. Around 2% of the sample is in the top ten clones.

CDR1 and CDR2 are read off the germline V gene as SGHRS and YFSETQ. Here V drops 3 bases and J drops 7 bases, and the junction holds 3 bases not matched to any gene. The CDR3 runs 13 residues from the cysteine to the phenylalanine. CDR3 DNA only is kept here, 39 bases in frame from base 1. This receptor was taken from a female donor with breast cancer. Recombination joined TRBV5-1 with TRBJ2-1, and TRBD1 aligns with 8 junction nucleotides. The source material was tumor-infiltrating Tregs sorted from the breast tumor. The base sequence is TGCGCCAGCAGCTACGGACAGGGTAATGAGCAGTTCTTC. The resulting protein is CASSYGQGNEQFF.